This is a list of T cell receptor beta chains from one sample in a study of T cells in Graves' hyperthyroidism and ophthalmopathy. Using its own MiXCR run on the multiplex PCR reads, TCRdb lists one record per CDR3 protein. Of more than 450,000 distinct CDR3 sequences in the sample, approximately 14% were seen once. Specimen: blood. Source of these receptors: a woman in her 40s with Graves' hyperthyroidism. The CDR3 runs from the conserved cysteine through the conserved F or W. A D gene is named only where the DNA matches it firmly. Clone size is shown for a subset of rows, as once, few, many or a class of expanded clone.

v_call	clone_size	d_call	j_call	cdr3_nt	cdr3_aa
TRBV7-9	-	TRBD2	TRBJ2-3	TGTGCCAGCAGCTCCCGACTAGCGGGAATTGACGATACGCAGTATTTT	CASSSRLAGIDDTQYF
TRBV19	-	-	TRBJ2-2	TGTGCCAGTAGTCCGATGGGTCAGCCGAACACCGGGGAGCTGTTTTTT	CASSPMGQPNTGELFF
TRBV5-1	-	-	TRBJ2-5	TGCGCCAGCAGCTTGGTGTGGCTCGAGACCCAGTACTTC	CASSLVWLETQYF
TRBV9	-	TRBD2	TRBJ2-1	TGTGCCAGCAGCCTACACAGGACTAGCGGGAGAGGATATGAGCAGTTCTTC	CASSLHRTSGRGYEQFF
TRBV9	-	-	TRBJ2-5	TGTGCCAGCAGCGCGCCGGGAAACAAGTGGGAGACCCAGTACTTC	CASSAPGNKWETQYF
TRBV12-3/TRBV12-4	few	-	TRBJ2-7	TGTGCCAGCAGTTTACAGGGGCCCCTCTACGAGCAGTACTTC	CASSLQGPLYEQYF
TRBV11-3	many	-	TRBJ1-4	TGTGCCAGCAGCTTAGATCTCGCGCAGAGAAATGAAAAACTGTTTTTT	CASSLDLAQRNEKLFF
TRBV12-3/TRBV12-4	many	TRBD1	TRBJ1-2	TGTGCCAGCAGTCTACAGGGGAGAGCTAACTATGGCTACACCTTC	CASSLQGRANYGYTF
TRBV7-8	many	-	TRBJ2-1	TGTGCCAGCAGCGCTACGAACCCCTCTTACAATGAGCAGTTCTTC	CASSATNPSYNEQFF
TRBV6-1	few	TRBD1	TRBJ2-7	TGTGCCAGCACCCCGAACAGGGGACCCTCTTACGAGCAGTACTTC	CASTPNRGPSYEQYF
TRBV24-1	many	-	TRBJ1-2	TGTGCCACCAGTGATTTGTCACGGAACTATGGCTACACCTTC	CATSDLSRNYGYTF
TRBV7-3	many	-	TRBJ2-1	TGTGCCAGCAGCGGGCCAAACTCCTACAATGAGCAGTTCTTC	CASSGPNSYNEQFF
TRBV5-6	many	-	TRBJ2-7	TGTGCCAGCAGCTTACAGGGGGGGAGCAACGAGCAGTACTTC	CASSLQGGSNEQYF
TRBV7-2	many	-	TRBJ1-2	TGTGCCAGCAGCTTAGGGCCGGCTACTAACTATGGCTACACCTTC	CASSLGPATNYGYTF
TRBV7-9	many	-	TRBJ2-2	TGTGCCAGCAGCTTAGATCCCGGGGAGCTGTTTTTT	CASSLDPGELFF
TRBV12-3/TRBV12-4	many	-	TRBJ2-7	TGTGCCAGCAATCGGGGCCAAACCTACGAGCAGTACTTC	CASNRGQTYEQYF
TRBV12-3/TRBV12-4	many	-	TRBJ2-3	TGTGCCAGCAGTTTATCAGTGGCAAGGGGTCCAGGAGATACGCAGTATTTT	CASSLSVARGPGDTQYF
TRBV4-1	-	TRBD1	TRBJ1-1	TGCGCCAGCAGCCACGAGACAGGGTCTGTCGACTTGAACACTGAAGCTTTCTTT	CASSHETGSVDLNTEAFF
TRBV12-5	-	-	TRBJ1-1	TGTGCTAGTGGTTTGGACACTATGAACACTGAAGCTTTCTTT	CASGLDTMNTEAFF
TRBV13	few	-	TRBJ2-7	TGTGCCAGCAGCTCCTCATCCATTACAGGGACCTACGAGCAGTACTTC	CASSSSSITGTYEQYF
TRBV2	many	-	TRBJ2-7	TGTGCCAGCAGTGATAGTTACAGCCAATACGAGCAGTACTTC	CASSDSYSQYEQYF
TRBV27	-	-	TRBJ1-6	TGTGCCAGCAGTTTAAAGAGCTCCTATAATTCACCCCTCCACTTT	CASSLKSSYNSPLHF
TRBV20-1	-	TRBD1	TRBJ2-5	TGCAGTGCTTGGACAGGGGTAGGGGAGACCCAGTACTTC	CSAWTGVGETQYF
TRBV20-1	-	-	TRBJ2-5	TGCAGTGCTAGCAGGGGGGTTTTGGCAGAGACCCAGTACTTC	CSASRGVLAETQYF
TRBV30	-	TRBD2	TRBJ2-7	TGTGCCTGGAGTCTGGTTAGCGGGGCCCCCTACGAGCAGTACTTC	CAWSLVSGAPYEQYF
TRBV28	many	TRBD2	TRBJ2-3	TGTGCCAGCAGTCCTACGAGCGGGAGTGGCCCAGATACGCAGTATTTT	CASSPTSGSGPDTQYF
TRBV20-1	few	-	TRBJ1-1	TGCAGTGCTGCCCCTCTACCTGAAGCTTTCTTT	CSAAPLPEAFF
TRBV5-8	-	TRBD2	TRBJ2-7	TGTGCCAGCAGTTGGGTAAGCGGGAGGTTGTACGAGCAGTACTTC	CASSWVSGRLYEQYF
TRBV20-1	many	-	TRBJ1-2	TGCAGTGCTAGATGGGACACCTATGGCTACACCTTC	CSARWDTYGYTF
TRBV20-1	few	TRBD1	TRBJ2-1	TGCAGTGCTCGCCCCGGGACAGGGGTCCACAATGAGCAGTTCTTC	CSARPGTGVHNEQFF
TRBV12-3/TRBV12-4	few	-	TRBJ1-5	TGTGCCAGCAGAACCAGGGTCGTTGGTAGGCAATATAGCAATCAGCCCCAGCATTTT	CASRTRVVGRQYSNQPQHF
TRBV5-1	many	-	TRBJ2-1	TGCGCCAGCAGCAATAGGTTAAGCTCCTACAATGAGCAGTTCTTC	CASSNRLSSYNEQFF